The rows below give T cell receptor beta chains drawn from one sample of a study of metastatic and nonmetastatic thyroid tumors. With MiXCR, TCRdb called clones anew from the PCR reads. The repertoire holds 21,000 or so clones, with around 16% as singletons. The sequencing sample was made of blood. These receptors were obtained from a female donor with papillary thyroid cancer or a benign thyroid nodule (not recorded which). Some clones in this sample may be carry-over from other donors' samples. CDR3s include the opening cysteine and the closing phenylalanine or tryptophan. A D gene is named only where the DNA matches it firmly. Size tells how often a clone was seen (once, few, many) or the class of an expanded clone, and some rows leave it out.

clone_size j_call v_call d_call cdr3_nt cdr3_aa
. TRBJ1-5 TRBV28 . TGTGCCAGCAGTCCCCAGTCCGGGACGGCAAATCAGCCCCAGCATTTT CASSPQSGTANQPQHF
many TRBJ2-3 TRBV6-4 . TGTGCCAGCAGCGACCAGGCTTTCACAGATACGCAGTATTTT CASSDQAFTDTQYF
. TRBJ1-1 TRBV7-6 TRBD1 TGTGCCAGCAGCCCTAGACAGGGAGCGAACACTGAAGCTTTCTTT CASSPRQGANTEAFF
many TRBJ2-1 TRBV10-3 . TGTGCCATCAGTGGTCGGGGGGCAAATGAGCAGTTCTTC CAISGRGANEQFF
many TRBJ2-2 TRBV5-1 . TGCGCCAGCAGCTTGGGGACTCAGAACACCGGGGAGCTGTTTTTT CASSLGTQNTGELFF
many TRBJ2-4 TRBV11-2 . TGTGCCAGCAGCTTTGCAGGGAAAAACATTCAGTACTTC CASSFAGKNIQYF
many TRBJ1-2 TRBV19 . TGTGCCAGTAGTATAGCCCCCGGCCAACCCGGGAGCTATGGCTACACCTTC CASSIAPGQPGSYGYTF
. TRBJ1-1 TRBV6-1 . TGCGCCAGCAGCCTAGATCGGGCCCAACATGGTGGTGAAGCTTTCTTT CASSLDRAQHGGEAFF
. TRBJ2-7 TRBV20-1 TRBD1 TGCAGTGCTAGAGGAGGGACAGGGCCCTACGAGCAGTACTTC CSARGGTGPYEQYF
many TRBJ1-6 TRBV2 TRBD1 TGTGCCAGCAAGGACCGGGACAGGGCAAATTCACCCCTCCACTTT CASKDRDRANSPLHF
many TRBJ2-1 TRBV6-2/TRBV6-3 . TGTGCCAGCAGAAATAGAACCGGACTCTTTGGACCCAATGAGCAGTTCTTC CASRNRTGLFGPNEQFF
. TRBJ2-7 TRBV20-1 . TGCAGTGCTACGGGACTCCAGAATGAGCAGTACTTC CSATGLQNEQYF
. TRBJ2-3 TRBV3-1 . TGTGCCAGCTGCCAGGGCACGGGGGGCTGCGATACGCAGTATTTT CASCQGTGGCDTQYF
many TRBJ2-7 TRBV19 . TGTGCCAGTAGTCCCGCCTCCAGGGGCCCCTACGAGCAGTACTTC CASSPASRGPYEQYF
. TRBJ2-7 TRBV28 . TGTGCCAGCAGAAATGGAGGGAACTCCTACGAGCAGTACTTC CASRNGGNSYEQYF
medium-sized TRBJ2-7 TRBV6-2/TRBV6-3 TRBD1 TGTGCCAGCAGTTATTGGGACAGGGGGAGCTACGAGCAGTACTTC CASSYWDRGSYEQYF
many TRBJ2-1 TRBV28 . TGTGCCTGTAAGGGAGTATTAGTCCATGAGCAGTTCTTC CACKGVLVHEQFF
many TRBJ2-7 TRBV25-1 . TGTGCCAGCAGTGCGGGGAACGAGCAGTACTTC CASSAGNEQYF
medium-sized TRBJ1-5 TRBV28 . TGTGCCAGCAGTCCCCGCGGGGGGCGCAATCAGCCCCAGCATTTT CASSPRGGRNQPQHF
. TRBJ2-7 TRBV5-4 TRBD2 TGTGCCAGCAGCTTTGGGGCTAGCGGGGGGACCTACGAGCAGTACTTC CASSFGASGGTYEQYF
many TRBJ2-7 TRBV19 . TGTGCCAGTAGTATGAGGGAATACTCCTACGAGCAGTACTTC CASSMREYSYEQYF
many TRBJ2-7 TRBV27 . TGTGCCAGCAGTTTCAGGAGGGCCTACACAGACAGCTCCTACGAGCAGTACTTC CASSFRRAYTDSSYEQYF
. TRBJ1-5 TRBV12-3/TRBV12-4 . TGTGCCAGCAGTCCTAGTAGAGATCAGCCCCAGCATTTT CASSPSRDQPQHF
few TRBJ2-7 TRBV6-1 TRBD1 TGTGCCAGCAGGGCCGGGACAGGGTCCTACGAGCAGCACTTC CASRAGTGSYEQHF
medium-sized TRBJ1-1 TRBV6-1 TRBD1 TGTGCCAGCAGTGAAGAGGGACAGGGGAGCACTGAAGCTTTCTTT CASSEEGQGSTEAFF
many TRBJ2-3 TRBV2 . TGTGCCAGCAGCGGGCAAGCCACAGATACGCAGTATTTT CASSGQATDTQYF
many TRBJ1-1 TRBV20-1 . TGCAGTGCCCCTTTTTTCTTGGGGGCTTTCTTT CSAPFFLGAFF
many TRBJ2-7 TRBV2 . TGTGCCAGCGGGTTAACAGGGAACTACGAGCAGTACTTC CASGLTGNYEQYF
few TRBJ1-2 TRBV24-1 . TGTGCCACCAGTGATTCAACTATCAACTATGGCTACACCTTC CATSDSTINYGYTF
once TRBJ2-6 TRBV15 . TGTGCCACCAGCAGAGAGACCCTGGTGGGGGTCGAGGGTGGGGCCAACGTCCTGACTTTC CATSRETLVGVEGGANVLTF
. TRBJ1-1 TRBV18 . TGTGCCAGCTCACCCGGACTGGGTAAGAACACTGAAGCTTTCTTT CASSPGLGKNTEAFF
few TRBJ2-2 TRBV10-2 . TGCGCCGGCATTGGCATGGGGAACACCGGGGAGCTGTTTTTT CAGIGMGNTGELFF
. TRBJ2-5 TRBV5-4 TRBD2 TGTGCCAGCAGGCCCGCGGGACGGGAGGGACAAGAGACCCAGTACTTC CASRPAGREGQETQYF
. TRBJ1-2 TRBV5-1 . TGCGCCAGCAGCCCTGCCCCAGGGATGGACTACACCTTC CASSPAPGMDYTF
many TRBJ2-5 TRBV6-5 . TGTGCCAGCAGTTACTCAGGACAGCAAGAGACCCAGTACTTC CASSYSGQQETQYF
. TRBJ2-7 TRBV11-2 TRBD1 TGTGCCAGCAGGTTTGGACAGGGGAACTACGAGCAGTACTTC CASRFGQGNYEQYF
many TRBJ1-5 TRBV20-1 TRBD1 TGCAGTGCGCCGGTACAGGGGGCGAATCAGCCCCAGCATTTT CSAPVQGANQPQHF
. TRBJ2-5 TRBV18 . TGTGCCATCTCGCAGGGGAACCAAGAGACCCAGTACTTC CAISQGNQETQYF
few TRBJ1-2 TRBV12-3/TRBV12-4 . TGTGCCAGCATTCGTTCAGGGGCCGATGGTGGCTACACCTTC CASIRSGADGGYTF
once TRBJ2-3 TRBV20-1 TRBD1 TGCAGTGCTGGAACAGGGGCGCCCACAGATACGCAGTATTTT CSAGTGAPTDTQYF
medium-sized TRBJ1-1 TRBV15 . TGTGCCACCAGCAGTCAGAAGAACACTGAAGCTTTCTTT CATSSQKNTEAFF
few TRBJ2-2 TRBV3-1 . TGTGCCAGCAGCCAAGGCTCCAGGGCCGGGGAGCTGTTTTTT CASSQGSRAGELFF
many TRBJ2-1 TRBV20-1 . TGCAGTGCCAGAAGGGGGGGCAGGAGGGCCTACAATGAGCAGTTCTTC CSARRGGRRAYNEQFF
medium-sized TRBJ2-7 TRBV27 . TGTGCCAGCAGTTTATCAGGGTGGCGGGCTCCCTACGAGCAGTACTTC CASSLSGWRAPYEQYF
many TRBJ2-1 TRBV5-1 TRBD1 TGCGCCAGCACCCGAACGGACAGGTACCGGGGTGAGCAGTTCTTC CASTRTDRYRGEQFF
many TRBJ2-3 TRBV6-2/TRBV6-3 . TGTGCCAGCAGTCCCAGGGAAAGGTGGGATACGCAGTATTTT CASSPRERWDTQYF
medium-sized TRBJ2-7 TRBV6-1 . TGTGCCAGCAACGCGTACGAGCAGTACTTC CASNAYEQYF
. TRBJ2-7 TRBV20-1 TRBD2 TGCAGTGCTACCCGTCCGGGGGGGGATCCCAACGAGCAGTACTTC CSATRPGGDPNEQYF